One sample yielded the 14 T cell receptor beta chains listed below, sequenced in a study of CD4 T cells in relation to SARS-CoV-2 and coronaviruses. Sequenced by immunoSEQ multiplex PCR; TCRdb stores in-frame clones only, minus some. The table includes about 60,000 clones, about 90% detected once. Sequenced material: naive CD4+ T cells from PBMCs. Subset defined: naive CD4+ T cells isolated by negative enrichment. The origin of the receptors is an adult with COVID-19.

V usage is TRBV7-2 and J usage is TRBJ2-1, with TRBD2 matching 7 bases. Trimming removed 2 bases from V and 7 bases from J; junction bases left unmatched: 14. The germline V gene has CDR1 SGHTA and CDR2 FQGNSA. The CDR3 contains 17 residues. This CDR3 reads CASSLMLGASGVNEQFF. DNA for the CDR3: TGTGCCAGCAGCTTAATGCTTGGGGCTAGCGGAGTGAATGAGCAGTTCTTC. The full variable domain, in which reference TRBV7-2 and TRBJ2-1 provide the parts outside the CDR3, is GAGVSQSPSNKVTEKGKDVELRCDPISGHTALYWYRQSLGQGLEFLIYFQGNSAPDKSGLPSDRFSAERTGGSVSTLTIQRTQQEDSAVYLCASSLMLGASGVNEQFFGPGTRLTVL.

The chain recombines TRBV29-1 with TRBJ2-3, with 9 bases matching TRBD2. Germline trimming cut 6 bases from V and 1 base from J; bases unmatched to any gene: 2. Germline CDR1 and CDR2: SQVTM and ANQGSEA. The CDR3 is 13 amino acids. CDR3 loop: CSVRTSGTDTQYF. CDR3 in DNA: TGCAGCGTCAGGACTAGCGGCACAGATACGCAGTATTTT.

V is TRBV27 and J is TRBJ1-1; the D gene is possibly TRBD1 (5 bases). Germline values: CDR1 MNHEY, CDR2 SMNVEV (reference sequence). The germline V and J ends were trimmed by 6 bases and 8 bases, with 19 bases remaining between them. The CDR3 runs to 14 residues. The CDR3 reads CASRVRGRASEAFF. The CDR3 DNA is TGTGCCAGCAGAGTTCGGGGCAGGGCCAGCGAAGCTTTCTTT.

V and J are TRBV14 and TRBJ1-1; 7 bases map to TRBD1. V trimming: 0 bases; J trimming: 7 bases; junction bases outside the gene matches: 17. The germline V gene encodes CDR1 SGHDN and CDR2 FVKESK. The CDR3 spans 18 residues. The CDR3 sequence is CASSQELGRQGGTIEAFF. DNA for the CDR3: TGTGCCAGCAGCCAAGAACTAGGGAGACAGGGCGGCACTATTGAAGCTTTCTTT. The variable domain in full, with the rest retrieved from reference TRBV14 and TRBJ1-1, is EAGVTQFPSHSVIEKGQTVTLRCDPISGHDNLYWYRRVMGKEIKFLLHFVKESKQDESGMPNNRFLAERTGGTYSTLKVQPAELEDSGVYFCASSQELGRQGGTIEAFFGQGTRLTVV.

This chain connects TRBV2 to TRBJ2-1, with no clear D. This CDR3 spans 11 amino acids. The ends were cut back, 6 bases at V and 9 bases at J, with 9 bases in the middle. Germline loops: CDR1 SNHLY, CDR2 FYNNEI. In DNA form, the CDR3 reads TGTGCCAGCAGCCAGGTTGGTGAGCAGTTCTTC. This sequence encodes CASSQVGEQFF.

Here the CDR3 DNA reads TGTGCCAGCAGCTTAGACAGGGTCTATGGCTACACCTTC. Protein: CASSLDRVYGYTF. The rearrangement joins TRBV11-2 to TRBJ1-2; D might be TRBD1 (5 bases). Germline V gene lookup returns CDR1 SGHAT and CDR2 FQNNGV. This CDR3 has 13 residues. Trimming stripped 0 bases from V and 4 bases from J, with 6 bases between.

The chain has TRBV5-4 and TRBJ2-3; weak D call: TRBD2 (6 bases). The length of the CDR3 is 16 residues. Germline assignment: CDR1 SGHNT and CDR2 YYREEE (reference sequence). The V end was cut by 4 bases, the J end by 2 bases, with 17 bases between. The CDR3 loop reads CASSIAVGGATDTQYF. CDR3 in DNA: TGTGCCAGCAGCATCGCCGTGGGCGGGGCCACAGATACGCAGTATTTT.

This sequence joins TRBV19 and TRBJ2-3; 9 nucleotides agree with TRBD2. Looked up from germline, CDR1 is LNHDA and CDR2 is SQIVND (reference sequence). V was pared by 4 bases and J by 1 base, with 6 bases of the junction left unmatched. The CDR3 totals 16 residues. CDR3 residues: CASSTTSGVGTDTQYF. For the CDR3, the DNA is TGTGCCAGTAGTACGACTAGCGGAGTGGGCACAGATACGCAGTATTTT. The entire variable domain, with the rest obtained from reference TRBV19 and TRBJ2-3, is as follows: DGGITQSPKYLFRKEGQNVTLSCEQNLNHDAMYWYRQDPGQGLRLIYYSQIVNDFQKGDIAEGYSVSREKKESFPLTVTSAQKNPTAFYLCASSTTSGVGTDTQYFGPGTRLTVL.

CDR3 DNA: TGTGCCAGCAGCCTTACCCCCGCGGGAAGGTGGAGCACAGATACGCAGTATTTT. Translating gives CASSLTPAGRWSTDTQYF. The rearrangement joins TRBV7-8 to TRBJ2-3, with a tentative D call TRBD2 (6 bases). CDR1 is SGHVS, CDR2 FQNEAQ, per germline. CDR3 length: 18 residues. V was shortened by 5 bases and J by 0 bases, with 21 bases between the two germline ends.

This chain links TRBV19 with TRBJ1-1, with TRBD1 identical over 8 bases. This CDR3 is 14 amino acids long. Germline loops: CDR1 LNHDA, CDR2 SQIVND (reference sequence). The ends lost 4 bases at V and 6 bases at J; junction bases unmatched: 7. The CDR3 DNA is TGTGCCAGTAGTAATCTACAGGGGGAGTCTGAAGCTTTCTTT. Its protein product is CASSNLQGESEAFF.

The chain is built from TRBV7-9 and TRBJ2-7; D is perhaps TRBD1 (5 bases). V was pared by 5 bases and J by 5 bases, with 16 bases between. This CDR3 comprises 14 residues. CDR1 and CDR2 (germline): SEHNR, FQNEAQ (reference sequence). This CDR3 is CASSPPGSRDEQYF. CDR3 DNA: TGTGCCAGCAGCCCGCCAGGGTCTCGGGACGAGCAGTACTTC.

The chain is built from TRBV6-4 and TRBJ1-2; D not resolved. V lost 3 bases to trimming and J lost 7 bases, with 15 bases between them. In germline, CDR1 is MRHNA, CDR2 SNTAGT. The length of the CDR3 is 14 residues. The CDR3 sequence is CASSDSPGAGGYTF. The CDR3 DNA sequence: TGTGCCAGCAGTGATTCTCCGGGAGCGGGTGGCTACACCTTC.

The chain joins TRBV18 to TRBJ1-1; 7 nucleotides align to TRBD1. J gave up 11 bases and V 4 bases, and 10 bases lay outside the gene matches. CDR1 and CDR2 from the germline V gene are KGHSH and LQKENI. The CDR3 runs to 13 residues. The CDR3 region has the DNA TGTGCCAGCTCACTCCTAGAACAGGGGATGGCTTTCTTT. Translating it yields CASSLLEQGMAFF.

V usage is TRBV5-1 and J usage is TRBJ2-1; no definite D call. Germline V CDR1 and CDR2: SGHRS, YFSETQ. The CDR3 spans 14 residues. Trimming shortened V by 8 bases and J by 5 bases, and 17 bases separated the two germline ends. In DNA, the CDR3 is TGCGCCAGTACGTGGGTCATTGGGAACAATGAGCAGTTCTTC. Amino acid sequence: CASTWVIGNNEQFF.